This T cell receptor (beta chain) was identified during a study of blood T cell repertoires in COVID-19. Overall study: COVID-19 samples, acute and convalescent, were from the United States, Italy and Spain. Sample material is recorded as cDNA or gDNA derived from T cells, B-cell-depleted T cells, or PBMCs.

The method was immunoSEQ multiplex PCR; TCRdb's version includes in-frame clones alone and lacks a portion of them. Among some 73,000 clones, 84% were seen once, and the ten largest hold 28%. This clone was recorded a few times. CDR1 and CDR2 from the germline V gene are LGHNA and YSLEER. V lost 1 base and J lost 7, with 14 bases in between. The CDR3 contains 15 residues. The sequence came from a human donor in a cohort sampled during active COVID-19. This chain links TRBV4-3 with TRBJ1-3; D is ambiguous. Specimen: peripheral blood. This CDR3 is CASSQAEDLRNTIYF. In DNA form, the CDR3 reads TGCGCCAGCAGCCAAGCTGAAGACTTAAGGAACACCATATATTTT.